This is a list of T cell receptor beta chains from one sample in a study of T cell responses to AZD1222 COVID-19 vaccine. Profiled with immunoSEQ multiplex PCR; TCRdb holds only in-frame clones, not every one. The repertoire holds 180,000 or so clones, with over 90% as singletons. The specimen was peripheral blood, collected 28 days after the second AZD1222 dose. These receptors originate from an adult who received the AZD1222 COVID-19 vaccine. CDR3s include the opening cysteine and the closing phenylalanine or tryptophan. The D gene is left open where the match is weak. Some rows have no size entry. The others give once, few or many, or a class for an expanded clone.

J	V	D	size	CDR3	DNA
TRBJ2-7	TRBV5-1	.	.	CASSPQPQQTYEQYF	TGCGCCAGCAGCCCCCAGCCCCAACAGACCTACGAGCAGTACTTC
TRBJ2-5	TRBV10-2	TRBD1	once	CASSSGTEETQYF	TGCGCCAGCAGTTCCGGGACAGAAGAGACCCAGTACTTC
TRBJ1-5	TRBV18	.	.	CASSPQAYSNQPQHF	TGTGCCAGCTCACCCCAGGCTTATAGCAATCAGCCCCAGCATTTT
TRBJ2-1	TRBV7-9	TRBD2	.	CASLSAGTTYNEQFF	TGTGCCAGCTTATCCGCCGGGACTACCTACAATGAGCAGTTCTTC
TRBJ2-1	TRBV6-5	TRBD2	.	CASTMGLGGNEQFF	TGTGCCAGTACTATGGGACTAGGCGGTAATGAGCAGTTCTTC
TRBJ1-2	TRBV13	TRBD1	.	CASSLLNIRGQGGYTF	TGTGCCAGCAGCTTATTAAACATCAGGGGGCAGGGTGGCTACACCTTC
TRBJ1-6	TRBV19	TRBD1	.	CASRPGQYNSPLHF	TGTGCCAGTAGACCGGGACAGTATAATTCACCCCTCCACTTT
TRBJ2-5	TRBV5-1	.	once	CASSSIVGGQAETQYF	TGCGCCAGCAGCTCCATCGTCGGGGGCCAGGCAGAGACCCAGTACTTC
TRBJ1-5	TRBV6-2/TRBV6-3	.	.	CASSYPVTGFSNQPQHF	TGTGCCAGCAGTTACCCGGTAACTGGCTTTAGCAATCAGCCCCAGCATTTT
TRBJ2-7	TRBV24-1	TRBD1	once	CATSDPGQYEQYF	TGTGCCACCAGTGACCCGGGACAGTACGAGCAGTACTTC
TRBJ2-5	TRBV7-9	.	.	CASSLLGVETQYF	TGTGCCAGCAGCTTATTGGGGGTAGAGACCCAGTACTTC
TRBJ1-4	TRBV4-3	.	.	CASSQDTGTQEYNEKLFF	TGCGCCAGCAGCCAAGATACTGGGACACAGGAGTATAATGAAAAACTGTTTTTT
TRBJ2-7	TRBV7-2	.	.	CASSFPSDGAPVYEQYF	TGTGCCAGCAGCTTCCCGTCGGACGGGGCCCCAGTCTACGAGCAGTACTTC
TRBJ1-1	TRBV2	.	.	CASSAENTEAFF	TGTGCCAGCAGTGCTGAGAACACTGAAGCTTTCTTT
TRBJ1-1	TRBV11-1	TRBD1	few	CASSWGQDTEAFF	TGTGCCAGCAGCTGGGGACAGGACACTGAAGCTTTCTTT
TRBJ2-5	TRBV7-6	.	.	CASQANKETQYF	TGTGCCAGCCAGGCAAATAAAGAGACCCAGTACTTC
TRBJ2-1	TRBV11-2	.	.	CASSPEAWALGSYNEQFF	TGTGCCAGCAGCCCAGAGGCTTGGGCCCTGGGCTCCTACAATGAGCAGTTCTTC
TRBJ2-7	TRBV5-1	.	.	CASSLGGVESYEQYF	TGCGCCAGCAGCTTAGGAGGGGTCGAATCCTACGAGCAGTACTTC
TRBJ2-1	TRBV4-3	.	.	CASSQDLRYNEQFF	TGCGCCAGCAGCCAAGATCTCCGGTACAATGAGCAGTTCTTC
TRBJ1-5	TRBV6-2/TRBV6-3	.	.	CASSSNSNQPQHF	TGTGCCAGCAGCTCTAATAGCAATCAGCCCCAGCATTTT
TRBJ2-1	TRBV11-2	TRBD2	.	CASSSIAGSHLGEQFF	TGTGCCAGCAGCTCCATAGCGGGCTCTCACCTGGGTGAGCAGTTCTTC
TRBJ1-1	TRBV2	TRBD1	.	CASSSQQGAVTEAFF	TGTGCCAGCAGCTCTCAACAGGGGGCAGTGACTGAAGCTTTCTTT
TRBJ1-2	TRBV2	.	.	CAGSPRVSTDANYGYTF	TGTGCCGGTTCCCCCAGGGTCTCCACGGACGCTAACTATGGCTACACCTTC
TRBJ1-5	TRBV7-8	.	.	CASSLGGFGNQPQHF	TGTGCCAGCAGCTTAGGGGGATTCGGCAATCAGCCCCAGCATTTT
TRBJ2-1	TRBV19	TRBD1	.	CASSIGRDRSYNEQFF	TGTGCCAGTAGTATCGGTCGGGACAGGTCTTACAATGAGCAGTTCTTC
TRBJ2-1	TRBV5-1	TRBD1	.	CASSWGQLLRSSYNEQFF	TGCGCCAGCAGCTGGGGACAGCTCCTGCGAAGCTCCTACAATGAGCAGTTCTTC
TRBJ1-2	TRBV11-1	.	.	CASSFGQGRAGGYTF	TGTGCCAGCAGCTTTGGCCAGGGAAGAGCTGGTGGCTACACCTTC
TRBJ2-2	TRBV27	.	few	CASSLFSGGTGELFF	TGTGCCAGCAGTTTGTTTTCCGGGGGCACCGGGGAGCTGTTTTTT
TRBJ2-3	TRBV3-1/TRBV3-2	.	.	CASSQSANSGTQYF	TGTGCCAGCAGCCAATCCGCCAACTCGGGTACGCAGTATTTT
TRBJ2-4	TRBV28	TRBD1	.	CASSLPDRGRNIQYF	TGTGCCAGCAGTTTACCCGACAGGGGGAGAAACATTCAGTACTTC
TRBJ1-1	TRBV19	.	.	CASSIFWEGTEAFF	TGTGCCAGTAGTATTTTCTGGGAAGGGACTGAAGCTTTCTTT
TRBJ2-1	TRBV4-2	TRBD2	.	CASSQATGTSGGPGEQFF	TGTGCCAGCAGCCAGGCAACCGGGACTAGCGGGGGGCCCGGAGAGCAGTTCTTC
TRBJ2-3	TRBV5-1	TRBD2	.	CASSTALAGGSTDTQYF	TGCGCCAGCAGCACCGCACTAGCGGGGGGGTCCACAGATACGCAGTATTTT
TRBJ1-5	TRBV6-6	.	.	CASNPRSGVDQPQHF	TGTGCCAGCAACCCTCGATCAGGGGTGGATCAGCCCCAGCATTTT
TRBJ2-7	TRBV3-1/TRBV3-2	.	.	CASSQGALMENSYEQYF	TGTGCCAGCAGCCAAGGTGCCCTCATGGAAAACTCCTACGAGCAGTACTTC
TRBJ2-7	TRBV30	.	.	CAWSVNSRSYEQYF	TGTGCCTGGAGTGTCAACTCTCGCAGCTACGAGCAGTACTTC
TRBJ1-6	TRBV30	.	.	CAWSVGTDSPLHF	TGTGCCTGGAGTGTAGGGACCGATTCACCCCTCCACTTT
TRBJ2-1	TRBV6-5	.	.	CASRIAGGNEQFF	TGTGCCAGCAGGATTGCTGGTGGGAATGAGCAGTTCTTC
TRBJ2-7	TRBV3-1/TRBV3-2	.	.	CASSQATYEQYF	TGTGCCAGCAGCCAGGCGACCTACGAGCAGTACTTC
TRBJ1-2	TRBV28	TRBD1	.	CASRDRLIYTF	TGTGCCAGCAGGGACAGGCTAATCTACACCTTC
TRBJ2-5	TRBV5-1	TRBD1	once	CASSLEPGGETQYF	TGCGCCAGCAGCTTGGAACCAGGGGGAGAGACCCAGTACTTC
TRBJ2-3	TRBV12-5	.	.	CASGTGGRGSTDTQYF	TGTGCTAGTGGTACGGGCGGCAGGGGATCCACAGATACGCAGTATTTT
TRBJ2-5	TRBV18	TRBD1	.	CASSPRQGKETQYF	TGTGCCAGCTCACCGCGACAGGGGAAAGAGACCCAGTACTTC
TRBJ1-1	TRBV19	.	.	CASSPKTPEAFF	TGTGCCAGTAGTCCGAAAACACCTGAAGCTTTCTTT
TRBJ1-1	TRBV19	.	few	CASRIRGKNTEAFF	TGTGCCAGTAGGATACGGGGTAAGAACACTGAAGCTTTCTTT